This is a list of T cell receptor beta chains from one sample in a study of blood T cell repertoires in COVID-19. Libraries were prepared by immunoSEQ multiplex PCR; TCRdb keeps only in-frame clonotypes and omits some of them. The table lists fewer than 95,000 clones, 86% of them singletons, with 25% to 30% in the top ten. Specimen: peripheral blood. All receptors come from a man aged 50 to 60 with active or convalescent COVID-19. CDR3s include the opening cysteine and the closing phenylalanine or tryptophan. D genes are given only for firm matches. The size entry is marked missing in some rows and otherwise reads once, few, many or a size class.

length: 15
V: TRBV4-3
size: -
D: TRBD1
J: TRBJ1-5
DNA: TGCGCCAGCAGCAGGGACAGGGGGAGTGATCAGCCCCAGCATTTT
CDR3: CASSRDRGSDQPQHF

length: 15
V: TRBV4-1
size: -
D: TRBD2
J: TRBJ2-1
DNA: TGCGCCAGCAGCCAAGATGGCGGGAGTTTCAATGAGCAGTTCTTC
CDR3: CASSQDGGSFNEQFF

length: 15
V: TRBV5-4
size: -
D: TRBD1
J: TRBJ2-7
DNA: TGTGCCAGCAGCTTGAGGGACAGGGCCACCTACGAGCAGTACTTC
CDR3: CASSLRDRATYEQYF

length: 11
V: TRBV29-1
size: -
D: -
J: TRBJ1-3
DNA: TGCAGCGCCGCACAGGGAAACACCATATATTTT
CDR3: CSAAQGNTIYF

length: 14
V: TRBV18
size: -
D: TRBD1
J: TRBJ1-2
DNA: TGTGCCAGCTCAGGGACAGGGGGAGCGGATGGCTACACCTTC
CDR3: CASSGTGGADGYTF

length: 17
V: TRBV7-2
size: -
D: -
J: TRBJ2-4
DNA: TGTGCCAGCAGCTTAATCTCTAGCGCCTTAGCCAAAAACATTCAGTACTTC
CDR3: CASSLISSALAKNIQYF

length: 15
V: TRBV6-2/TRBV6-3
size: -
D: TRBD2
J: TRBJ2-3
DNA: TGTGCCAGCAGTTTTCAGGCGGGGGGAGCAGATACGCAGTATTTT
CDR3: CASSFQAGGADTQYF

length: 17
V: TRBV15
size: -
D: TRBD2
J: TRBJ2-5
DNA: TGTGCCACCAGCAGAGATCTCGGACTAGCGGGAGAAGAGACCCAGTACTTC
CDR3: CATSRDLGLAGEETQYF

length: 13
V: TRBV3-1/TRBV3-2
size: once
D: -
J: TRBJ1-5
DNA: TGTGCCAGCAGCCAATATAGCAATCAGCCCCAGCATTTT
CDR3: CASSQYSNQPQHF

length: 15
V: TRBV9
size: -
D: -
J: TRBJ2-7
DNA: TGTGCCAGCAGCGGCCTTTCTGGCGGGAATTACGAGCAGTACTTC
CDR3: CASSGLSGGNYEQYF

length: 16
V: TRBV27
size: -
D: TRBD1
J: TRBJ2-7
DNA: TGTGCCAGCAGTATCACAGGGGAAGTGTTCTCCTACGAGCAGTACTTC
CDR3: CASSITGEVFSYEQYF

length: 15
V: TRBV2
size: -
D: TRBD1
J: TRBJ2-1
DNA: TGTGCCAGCAGCGCCGGACAGGGGACCTACAATGAGCAGTTCTTC
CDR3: CASSAGQGTYNEQFF

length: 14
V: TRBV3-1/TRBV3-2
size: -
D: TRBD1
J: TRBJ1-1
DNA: TGTGCCAGCAGCCAAGAGGACAGGGAAACTGAAGCTTTCTTT
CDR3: CASSQEDRETEAFF

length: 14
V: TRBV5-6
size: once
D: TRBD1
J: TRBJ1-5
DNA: TGTGCCAGCACCCAGACAGGGGGTAATCAGCCCCAGCATTTT
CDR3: CASTQTGGNQPQHF

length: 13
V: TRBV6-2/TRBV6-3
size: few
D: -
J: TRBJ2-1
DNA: TGTGCCAGCAGTTACACACAGGGAAATGAGCAGTTCTTC
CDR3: CASSYTQGNEQFF

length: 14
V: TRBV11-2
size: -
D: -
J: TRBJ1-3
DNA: TGTGCCAGCAGCTTAGGCAGTTCCGGAAACACCATATATTTT
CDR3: CASSLGSSGNTIYF

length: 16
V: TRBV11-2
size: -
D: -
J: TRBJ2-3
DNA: TGTGCCAGCAGCTCCCGCCTCCTTGGCTCCAGAGATACGCAGTATTTT
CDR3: CASSSRLLGSRDTQYF

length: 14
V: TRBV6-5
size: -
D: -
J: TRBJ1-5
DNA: TGTGCCAGCAGTCCACAGCCGTTCAATCAGCCCCAGCATTTT
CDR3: CASSPQPFNQPQHF

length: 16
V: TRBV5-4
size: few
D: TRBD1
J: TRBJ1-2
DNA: TGTGCCAGCAGCCCGAGAGGGGGCGCGTTCGACTATGGCTACACCTTC
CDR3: CASSPRGGAFDYGYTF

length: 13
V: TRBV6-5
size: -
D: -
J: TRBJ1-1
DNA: TGTGCCAGCACACAGACAGGGAACACTGAAGCTTTCTTT
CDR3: CASTQTGNTEAFF

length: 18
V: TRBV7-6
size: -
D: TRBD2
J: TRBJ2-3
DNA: TGTGCCAGCAGCCGAACATCACTAGCGGGGGTTAGCACAGATACGCAGTATTTT
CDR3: CASSRTSLAGVSTDTQYF

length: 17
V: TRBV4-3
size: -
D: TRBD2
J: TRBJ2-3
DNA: TGCGCCAGCAGCCAAGCTCCCACTAGCGGGGGCCCAGATACGCAGTATTTT
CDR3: CASSQAPTSGGPDTQYF

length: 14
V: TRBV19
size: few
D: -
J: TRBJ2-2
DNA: TGTGCCAGTAGTATTTCCAGAATCACCGGGGAGCTGTTTTTT
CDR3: CASSISRITGELFF

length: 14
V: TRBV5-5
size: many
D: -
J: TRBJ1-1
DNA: TGTGCCAGCAGCTTACAGAGAATGAACACTGAAGCTTTCTTT
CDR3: CASSLQRMNTEAFF

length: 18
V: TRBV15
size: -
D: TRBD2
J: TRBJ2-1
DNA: TGTGCCACCAGCAGAGATAGGAGGACTAGCGGGAGCGGGGATGAGCAGTTCTTC
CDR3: CATSRDRRTSGSGDEQFF

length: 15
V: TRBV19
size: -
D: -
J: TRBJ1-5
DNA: TGTGCCAGTAGTCCGGGACACAATAGCAATCAGCCCCAGCATTTT
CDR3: CASSPGHNSNQPQHF

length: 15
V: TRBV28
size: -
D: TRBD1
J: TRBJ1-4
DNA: TGTGCCAGCAGAGAAACAGGGGGCCCTCATGAAAAACTGTTTTTT
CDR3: CASRETGGPHEKLFF

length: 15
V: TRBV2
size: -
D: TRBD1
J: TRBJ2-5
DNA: TGTGCCAGCAGTGCCGGGACAGGGAATGTAGAGACCCAGTACTTC
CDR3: CASSAGTGNVETQYF

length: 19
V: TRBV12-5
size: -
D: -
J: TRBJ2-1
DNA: TGTGCTAGTGGTTTGGTTGTAGGAGGCCAGCCCCTCTCCTACAATGAGCAGTTCTTC
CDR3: CASGLVVGGQPLSYNEQFF

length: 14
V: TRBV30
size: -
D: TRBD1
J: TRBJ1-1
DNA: TGTGCCTGGAGCCCGGGACAGGGAAACACTGAAGCTTTCTTT
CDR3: CAWSPGQGNTEAFF

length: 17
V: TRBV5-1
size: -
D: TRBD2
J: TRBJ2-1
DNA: TGCGCCAGCAGCTTGGACCGGGTGTCTAGCGGTTACAATGAGCAGTTCTTC
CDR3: CASSLDRVSSGYNEQFF

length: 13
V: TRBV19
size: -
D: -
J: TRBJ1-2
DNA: TGTGCCAGTAGTATTCTGGGGGCGTTTGGCTACACCTTC
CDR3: CASSILGAFGYTF

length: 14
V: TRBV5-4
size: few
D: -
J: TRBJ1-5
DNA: TGTGCCAGCAGCTTAGACGGAGCGGGTCAGCCCCAGCATTTT
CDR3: CASSLDGAGQPQHF

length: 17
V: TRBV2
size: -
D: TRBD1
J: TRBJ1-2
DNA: TGTGCCAGCTCTCAAGCAGGGGGACCCACGACCTACTATGGCTACACCTTC
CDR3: CASSQAGGPTTYYGYTF

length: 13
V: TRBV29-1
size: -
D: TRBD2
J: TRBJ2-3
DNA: TGCAGCGTGGTTCGAGCGGGGGAAGATACGCAGTATTTT
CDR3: CSVVRAGEDTQYF

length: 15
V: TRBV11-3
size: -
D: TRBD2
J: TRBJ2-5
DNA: TGTGCCAGCAGCCGGACTAGCGGGAGCGGTGAGACCCAGTACTTC
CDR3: CASSRTSGSGETQYF

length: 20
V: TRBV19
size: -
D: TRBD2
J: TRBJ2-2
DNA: TGTGCCAGTAGCATTAGACCGGGACTAGCGGGAGGAGTGAACACCGGGGAGCTGTTTTTT
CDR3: CASSIRPGLAGGVNTGELFF

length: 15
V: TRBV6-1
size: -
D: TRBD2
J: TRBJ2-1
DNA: TGTGCCAGCAGTGAACTAGCGGGAGTTCATGGTGAGCAGTTCTTC
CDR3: CASSELAGVHGEQFF

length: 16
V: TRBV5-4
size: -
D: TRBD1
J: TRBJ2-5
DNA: TGTGCCAGCAGCTTGGGACTTACAGGGGACCAAGAGACCCAGTACTTC
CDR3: CASSLGLTGDQETQYF

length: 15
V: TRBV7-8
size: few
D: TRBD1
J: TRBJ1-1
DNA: TGTGCCAGCAGCTTACCGGGACAGGGGCGCCCTGAAGCTTTCTTT
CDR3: CASSLPGQGRPEAFF

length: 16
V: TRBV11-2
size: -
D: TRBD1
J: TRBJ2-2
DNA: TGTGCCAGCAGCCGATCCTCCGGGACAGACACCGGGGAGCTGTTTTTT
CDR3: CASSRSSGTDTGELFF

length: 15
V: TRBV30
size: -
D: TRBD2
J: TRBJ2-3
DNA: TGTGCCTGGTTAAAGCGGGGGGGTAGCACAGATACGCAGTATTTT
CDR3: CAWLKRGGSTDTQYF

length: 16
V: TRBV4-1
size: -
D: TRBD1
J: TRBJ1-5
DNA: TGCGCCAGCAGCTGGACCTTGACAGGGAATAATCAGCCCCAGCATTTT
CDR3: CASSWTLTGNNQPQHF

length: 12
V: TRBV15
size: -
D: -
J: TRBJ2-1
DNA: TGTGCCACCAGCAGAGAATACGGTGAGCAGTTCTTC
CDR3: CATSREYGEQFF

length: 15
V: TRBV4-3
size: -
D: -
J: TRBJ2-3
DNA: TGCGCCAGCAGCCTCAGCAGGGGGGCACCAGATACGCAGTATTTT
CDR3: CASSLSRGAPDTQYF

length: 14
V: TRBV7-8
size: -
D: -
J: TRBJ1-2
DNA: TGTGCCAGCAGCCCCCTGGGCAGCTACTATGGCTACACCTTC
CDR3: CASSPLGSYYGYTF

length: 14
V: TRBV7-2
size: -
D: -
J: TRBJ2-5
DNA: TGTGCCAGCAGCTTAGAACGGAGTGTTTCGACCCAGTACTTC
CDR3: CASSLERSVSTQYF

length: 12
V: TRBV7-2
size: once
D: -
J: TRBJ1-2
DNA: TGTGCCAGCAGCTTATCCTTATATGGCTACACCTTC
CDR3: CASSLSLYGYTF

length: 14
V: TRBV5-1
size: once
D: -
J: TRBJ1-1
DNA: TGCGCCAGCAGCTTGGCCACAGGGCACACTGAAGCTTTCTTT
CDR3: CASSLATGHTEAFF

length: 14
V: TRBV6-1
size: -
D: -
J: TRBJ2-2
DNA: TGTGCCAGCAGTGATTTCGGGTTCACCGGGGAGCTGTTTTTT
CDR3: CASSDFGFTGELFF

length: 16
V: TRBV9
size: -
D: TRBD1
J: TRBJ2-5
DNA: TGTGCCAGCAGCGTAGCGTGGGACAGGGCATTGGAGACCCAGTACTTC
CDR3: CASSVAWDRALETQYF

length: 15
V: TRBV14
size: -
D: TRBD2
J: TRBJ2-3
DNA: TGTGCCAGCAGCCAGGGACTAGCGGGAGCGGATACGCAGTATTTT
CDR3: CASSQGLAGADTQYF

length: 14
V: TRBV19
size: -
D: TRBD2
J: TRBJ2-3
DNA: TGTGCCAGTAGCCTAGCGGGCAACACAGATACGCAGTATTTT
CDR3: CASSLAGNTDTQYF

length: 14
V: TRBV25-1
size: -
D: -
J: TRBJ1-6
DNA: TGTGCCAGCAGTGAATACGGGTATAATTCACCCCTCCACTTT
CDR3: CASSEYGYNSPLHF

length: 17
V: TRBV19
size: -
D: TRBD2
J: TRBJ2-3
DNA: TGTGCCAGTAGTAAGGGGCGGGGGGCTCTAAGCACAGATACGCAGTATTTT
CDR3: CASSKGRGALSTDTQYF

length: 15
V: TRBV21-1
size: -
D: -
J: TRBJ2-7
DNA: TGTGCCAGCAGCAACCACGCCGCGGGTTTCTACGAGCAGTACTTC
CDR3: CASSNHAAGFYEQYF

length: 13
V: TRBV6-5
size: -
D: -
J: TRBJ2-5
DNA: TGTGCCAGCAGTCGGAGTCCGCAAGAGACCCAGTACTTC
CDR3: CASSRSPQETQYF

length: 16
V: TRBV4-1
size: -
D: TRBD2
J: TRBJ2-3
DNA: TGCGCCAGCAGCCAGCTGGGGGGGTTCCCCACAGATACGCAGTATTTT
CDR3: CASSQLGGFPTDTQYF

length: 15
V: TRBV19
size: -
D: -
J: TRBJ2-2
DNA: TGTGCCAGTAGTTATCCGGGACAATACACCGGGGAGCTGTTTTTT
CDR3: CASSYPGQYTGELFF